This T cell receptor beta chain is drawn from a study of identical twins. A universal primer site was created by template switching, with the cDNA bearing unique molecular identifiers. TCRdb re-called the 5' RACE reads with MiXCR, one entry per CDR3 protein. The sample consists of around 680,000 distinct CDR3 sequences, less than 10% of them appearing once. No donor was unhealthy or non-Caucasian. Broader study findings: The abundant beta clonotypes from cord blood had fewer insertions, and memory repertoires had none of this. An excess of low generation probability was shown by twin-shared out-of-frame alpha sequences.

A note on this clonotype: What it recognizes is unknown.

These data were also filed under a second study, of yellow fever vaccine responses in identical twins.

The sample consisted of PBMCs. This receptor was obtained from a woman between 18 and 29 years old in good health.

The CDR3 loop is CSVESSGGTYNEQFF. CDR3 sequence (DNA): TGCAGCGTTGAATCCTCCGGGGGCACCTACAATGAGCAGTTCTTC. The chain carries TRBV29-1 and TRBJ2-1; the D gene could be TRBD1 or TRBD2 (6 bases each). Germline CDR1 and CDR2: SQVTM and ANQGSEA. With 2 bases removed from V and 2 bases from J, the gap between germline ends came to 13 bases. The CDR3 is made up of 15 amino acids.